This is a list of T cell receptor beta chains from one sample in a study of T-cell memory formation after mild COVID-19. From the 5' RACE reads, TCRdb called clonotypes with MiXCR, one entry per CDR3 protein. The repertoire holds 100,000 to 130,000 distinct CDR3 sequences, with approximately 14% as singletons. Input material: PBMCs or a T cell subset sorted from them (not recorded which). The receptors stem from a man younger than 35 who had mild COVID-19 (a few samples of this study predate the infection). Cell type and time point are not known. The CDR3 runs from the conserved cysteine through the conserved F or W. The order of the fields is D gene, clone size, V gene, J gene, CDR3 protein, CDR3 DNA. D genes are given only for firm matches. Part of the rows lack a size; the others show once, few, many or a class for expanded clones.

d_gene: -; abundance: -; v_gene: TRBV5-1; j_gene: TRBJ2-1; CDR3aa: CASSLGRELLNEQFF; CDR3nt: TGCGCCAGCAGCTTGGGCCGGGAACTGTTGAATGAGCAGTTCTTC
d_gene: -; abundance: few; v_gene: TRBV5-5; j_gene: TRBJ2-3; CDR3aa: CASSSSVANPNTQYF; CDR3nt: TGTGCCAGCAGTTCATCGGTTGCTAACCCGAATACGCAGTATTTT
d_gene: TRBD1; abundance: -; v_gene: TRBV29-1; j_gene: TRBJ2-7; CDR3aa: CSVLTLGAVGQGGPYEQYF; CDR3nt: TGCAGCGTGCTCACGTTGGGCGCGGTAGGACAGGGAGGTCCCTACGAGCAGTACTTC
d_gene: -; abundance: many; v_gene: TRBV21-1; j_gene: TRBJ2-7; CDR3aa: CASSKKDEQYF; CDR3nt: TGTGCCAGCAGCAAAAAGGACGAGCAGTACTTC
d_gene: -; abundance: few; v_gene: TRBV27; j_gene: TRBJ1-5; CDR3aa: CASSLWAGSNQPQHF; CDR3nt: TGTGCCAGCAGTTTATGGGCAGGGTCCAATCAGCCCCAGCATTTT
d_gene: -; abundance: few; v_gene: TRBV6-5; j_gene: TRBJ1-1; CDR3aa: CASSYSWGNTEAFF; CDR3nt: TGTGCCAGCAGTTACTCGTGGGGGAACACTGAAGCTTTCTTT
d_gene: TRBD2; abundance: -; v_gene: TRBV19; j_gene: TRBJ2-1; CDR3aa: CASSRTSGEPANEQFF; CDR3nt: TGTGCCAGTAGCCGGACTAGCGGGGAACCGGCCAATGAGCAGTTCTTC
d_gene: TRBD2; abundance: few; v_gene: TRBV6-5; j_gene: TRBJ2-1; CDR3aa: CASSRGLAPHNEQFF; CDR3nt: TGTGCCAGCAGCCGTGGACTAGCGCCCCACAATGAGCAGTTCTTC
d_gene: TRBD1; abundance: -; v_gene: TRBV6-1; j_gene: TRBJ1-5; CDR3aa: CASSETGAYQPQHF; CDR3nt: TGTGCCAGCAGTGAGACAGGGGCGTATCAGCCCCAGCATTTT
d_gene: TRBD2; abundance: few; v_gene: TRBV29-1; j_gene: TRBJ2-4; CDR3aa: CSVGGGIASKNIQYF; CDR3nt: TGCAGCGTTGGCGGGGGTATCGCGTCCAAAAACATTCAGTACTTC
d_gene: TRBD1; abundance: -; v_gene: TRBV10-2; j_gene: TRBJ2-1; CDR3aa: CASRTGGDEQFF; CDR3nt: TGCGCCAGCAGGACAGGGGGAGATGAGCAGTTCTTC
d_gene: TRBD2; abundance: -; v_gene: TRBV29-1; j_gene: TRBJ2-3; CDR3aa: CSVGLGLAGGAGDTQYF; CDR3nt: TGCAGCGTTGGCCTCGGACTAGCGGGGGGGGCAGGCGATACGCAGTATTTT
d_gene: -; abundance: -; v_gene: TRBV5-5; j_gene: TRBJ2-2; CDR3aa: CASSLRGANTGELFF; CDR3nt: TGTGCCAGCAGCTTGCGGGGAGCGAACACCGGGGAGCTGTTTTTT
d_gene: TRBD2; abundance: -; v_gene: TRBV11-2; j_gene: TRBJ2-7; CDR3aa: CASSFGLAGDEQYF; CDR3nt: TGTGCCAGCAGCTTCGGACTAGCTGGCGACGAGCAGTACTTC
d_gene: -; abundance: few; v_gene: TRBV6-2/TRBV6-3; j_gene: TRBJ2-1; CDR3aa: CASSYSLNEQFF; CDR3nt: TGTGCCAGCAGTTACTCGCTGAATGAGCAGTTCTTC
d_gene: -; abundance: few; v_gene: TRBV11-2; j_gene: TRBJ2-5; CDR3aa: CASSLETETQYF; CDR3nt: TGTGCCAGCAGCTTAGAAACGGAGACCCAGTACTTC
d_gene: -; abundance: -; v_gene: TRBV25-1; j_gene: TRBJ2-4; CDR3aa: CASSELGSIQYF; CDR3nt: TGTGCCAGCAGTGAGCTGGGAAGCATTCAGTACTTC
d_gene: -; abundance: -; v_gene: TRBV6-5; j_gene: TRBJ2-3; CDR3aa: CASSYRTSTDTQYF; CDR3nt: TGTGCCAGCAGTTACCGCACTAGCACAGATACGCAGTATTTT
d_gene: -; abundance: -; v_gene: TRBV5-1; j_gene: TRBJ2-6; CDR3aa: CASSLAGAAGANVLTF; CDR3nt: TGCGCCAGCAGCTTGGCCGGGGCGGCTGGGGCCAACGTCCTGACTTTC
d_gene: TRBD1; abundance: few; v_gene: TRBV7-8; j_gene: TRBJ1-4; CDR3aa: CASSIGGDGDEKLFF; CDR3nt: TGTGCCAGCAGCATAGGGGGCGACGGGGATGAAAAACTGTTTTTT
d_gene: -; abundance: -; v_gene: TRBV10-3; j_gene: TRBJ2-7; CDR3aa: CAISEVGTTSSYEQYF; CDR3nt: TGTGCCATCAGTGAGGTTGGGACCACCAGCTCCTACGAGCAGTACTTC
d_gene: TRBD2; abundance: few; v_gene: TRBV7-2; j_gene: TRBJ2-1; CDR3aa: CASSSGGGSGGYNEQFF; CDR3nt: TGTGCCAGCAGCTCGGGCGGGGGTAGCGGGGGCTACAATGAGCAGTTCTTC
d_gene: -; abundance: few; v_gene: TRBV20-1; j_gene: TRBJ1-2; CDR3aa: CSASRPGLRHALYGYTF; CDR3nt: TGCAGTGCTAGTCGACCGGGACTCCGGCACGCACTCTATGGCTACACCTTC
d_gene: TRBD1; abundance: few; v_gene: TRBV10-3; j_gene: TRBJ2-2; CDR3aa: CAISGNRGTNTGELFF; CDR3nt: TGTGCCATCAGTGGGAACAGGGGGACCAACACCGGGGAGCTGTTTTTT
d_gene: -; abundance: few; v_gene: TRBV4-3; j_gene: TRBJ1-6; CDR3aa: CASSRDGGLAPLHF; CDR3nt: TGCGCCAGCAGCCGGGACGGGGGGTTGGCACCCCTCCACTTT
d_gene: -; abundance: -; v_gene: TRBV5-1; j_gene: TRBJ2-3; CDR3aa: CASSERTLTDTQYF; CDR3nt: TGCGCCAGCAGTGAACGCACACTCACAGATACGCAGTATTTT
d_gene: -; abundance: many; v_gene: TRBV25-1; j_gene: TRBJ2-1; CDR3aa: CASRLGNEQFF; CDR3nt: TGTGCCAGCAGATTAGGTAATGAGCAGTTCTTC
d_gene: -; abundance: -; v_gene: TRBV20-1; j_gene: TRBJ1-1; CDR3aa: CSARRGEGAEAFF; CDR3nt: TGCAGTGCTAGACGGGGGGAGGGAGCTGAAGCTTTCTTT
d_gene: -; abundance: many; v_gene: TRBV12-3/TRBV12-4; j_gene: TRBJ2-1; CDR3aa: CASSWVGQGDNEQFF; CDR3nt: TGTGCCAGCAGTTGGGTGGGGCAGGGAGACAATGAGCAGTTCTTC
d_gene: -; abundance: few; v_gene: TRBV29-1; j_gene: TRBJ2-3; CDR3aa: CSVVRVGADTQYF; CDR3nt: TGCAGCGTTGTTAGAGTCGGAGCAGATACGCAGTATTTT
d_gene: TRBD1; abundance: -; v_gene: TRBV4-3; j_gene: TRBJ2-1; CDR3aa: CASSETGWSSYNEQFF; CDR3nt: TGCGCCAGCAGCGAGACAGGGTGGAGCTCCTACAATGAGCAGTTCTTC
d_gene: -; abundance: few; v_gene: TRBV12-3/TRBV12-4; j_gene: TRBJ1-5; CDR3aa: CATSSWQEANQPQHF; CDR3nt: TGTGCCACAAGCTCATGGCAGGAAGCCAATCAGCCCCAGCATTTT
d_gene: -; abundance: -; v_gene: TRBV6-2/TRBV6-3; j_gene: TRBJ2-1; CDR3aa: CASGTGGDYNEQFF; CDR3nt: TGTGCCAGCGGAACAGGGGGGGACTACAATGAGCAGTTCTTC
d_gene: -; abundance: -; v_gene: TRBV7-9; j_gene: TRBJ2-7; CDR3aa: CASSLVGGYYEQYF; CDR3nt: TGTGCCAGCAGCTTGGTAGGGGGATACTACGAGCAGTACTTC
d_gene: -; abundance: few; v_gene: TRBV7-8; j_gene: TRBJ1-2; CDR3aa: CASSLAADYGYTF; CDR3nt: TGTGCCAGCAGCTTAGCGGCAGACTATGGCTACACCTTC
d_gene: TRBD2; abundance: -; v_gene: TRBV11-2; j_gene: TRBJ2-1; CDR3aa: CASSLDPGLAGGHYNEQFF; CDR3nt: TGTGCCAGCAGCTTAGATCCGGGGCTAGCGGGGGGGCATTACAATGAGCAGTTCTTC
d_gene: -; abundance: -; v_gene: TRBV10-3; j_gene: TRBJ1-5; CDR3aa: CAISEDTGARPQHF; CDR3nt: TGTGCCATCAGTGAGGACACCGGGGCCCGGCCCCAGCATTTT
d_gene: -; abundance: many; v_gene: TRBV7-6; j_gene: TRBJ2-5; CDR3aa: CASSPDLQETQYF; CDR3nt: TGTGCCAGCAGCCCGGACTTGCAAGAGACCCAGTACTTC
d_gene: -; abundance: -; v_gene: TRBV30; j_gene: TRBJ1-1; CDR3aa: CAWTTDLREAFF; CDR3nt: TGTGCCTGGACCACCGACCTGCGTGAAGCTTTCTTT
d_gene: -; abundance: -; v_gene: TRBV2; j_gene: TRBJ2-5; CDR3aa: CASRGPFPQETQYF; CDR3nt: TGTGCCAGCAGGGGGCCCTTCCCCCAAGAGACCCAGTACTTC
d_gene: TRBD1; abundance: few; v_gene: TRBV7-9; j_gene: TRBJ1-6; CDR3aa: CASSTTGGNSPLHF; CDR3nt: TGTGCCAGCAGTACTACAGGGGGGAATTCACCCCTCCACTTT
d_gene: -; abundance: -; v_gene: TRBV29-1; j_gene: TRBJ2-1; CDR3aa: CSAGPISSYNEQFF; CDR3nt: TGCAGCGCTGGTCCAATTAGCTCCTACAATGAGCAGTTCTTC
d_gene: TRBD2; abundance: -; v_gene: TRBV4-1; j_gene: TRBJ2-3; CDR3aa: CASSQVPGLAGPASTDTQYF; CDR3nt: TGCGCCAGCAGCCAAGTCCCGGGACTAGCGGGGCCAGCTAGCACAGATACGCAGTATTTT
d_gene: -; abundance: -; v_gene: TRBV29-1; j_gene: TRBJ1-1; CDR3aa: CSVRTLMNTEAFF; CDR3nt: TGCAGCGTCCGGACCCTGATGAACACTGAAGCTTTCTTT
d_gene: -; abundance: -; v_gene: TRBV27; j_gene: TRBJ1-2; CDR3aa: CASMGPTYGYTF; CDR3nt: TGTGCCAGCATGGGACCAACTTATGGCTACACCTTC
d_gene: -; abundance: -; v_gene: TRBV20-1; j_gene: TRBJ1-2; CDR3aa: CSARAYNLYYGYTF; CDR3nt: TGCAGTGCTAGAGCCTATAACCTCTACTATGGCTACACCTTC
d_gene: -; abundance: many; v_gene: TRBV7-2; j_gene: TRBJ2-1; CDR3aa: CASSPNYNEQFF; CDR3nt: TGTGCCAGCAGCCCAAACTACAATGAGCAGTTCTTC
d_gene: TRBD2; abundance: many; v_gene: TRBV9; j_gene: TRBJ2-2; CDR3aa: CASNLGGTGELFF; CDR3nt: TGTGCCAGCAACCTCGGGGGGACCGGGGAGCTGTTTTTT
d_gene: -; abundance: few; v_gene: TRBV12-1; j_gene: TRBJ1-1; CDR3aa: CASSLRVNTEAFF; CDR3nt: TGTGCCAGCAGCTTGAGGGTGAACACTGAAGCTTTCTTT
d_gene: -; abundance: once; v_gene: TRBV3-1; j_gene: TRBJ1-1; CDR3aa: CASSRGRLLDTEAFF; CDR3nt: TGTGCCAGCAGCCGAGGAAGGTTGTTGGACACTGAAGCTTTCTTT
d_gene: -; abundance: few; v_gene: TRBV12-3/TRBV12-4; j_gene: TRBJ2-1; CDR3aa: CASSLEFVVGISSYNEQFF; CDR3nt: TGTGCCAGCAGTTTAGAATTCGTGGTTGGTATAAGCTCCTACAATGAGCAGTTCTTC
d_gene: -; abundance: many; v_gene: TRBV9; j_gene: TRBJ2-5; CDR3aa: CASSVDPSETQYF; CDR3nt: TGTGCCAGCAGCGTAGATCCAAGTGAGACCCAGTACTTC
d_gene: TRBD1; abundance: many; v_gene: TRBV29-1; j_gene: TRBJ2-7; CDR3aa: CSVVAEPGQGDYEQYF; CDR3nt: TGCAGCGTTGTCGCGGAGCCGGGACAGGGGGACTACGAGCAGTACTTC